This T cell receptor (beta chain) was sequenced in a study of cytomegalovirus exposure and HLA in healthy donors. The PCR had 60 Vbeta and 13 Jbeta primers. The repertoire was sequenced with immunoSEQ multiplex PCR; TCRdb's copy has only in-frame clones and lacks some. Here the sample spans roughly 190,000 clones, approximately 12% being singletons. Germline values: CDR1 LNHNV, CDR2 YYDKDF (reference sequence). The CDR3 totals 15 residues. Between the trimmed V and J ends, which lost 0 bases and 9 bases, there was a span of 12 bases. The genes are TRBV15 and TRBJ1-6, with D possibly being TRBD1 (6 bases). Sequencing was performed on PBMCs. This receptor was identified in a man aged 45 to 65 in good health and CMV-seropositive. CDR3 DNA: TGTGCCACCAGCAGAGAAGGACAGTTTTCTTCACCCCTCCACTTT. Its protein is CATSREGQFSSPLHF.